A single sample gave rise to the 10 T cell receptor beta chains below, sequenced in a study of blood T cells in healthy people across ages (dated by TCRdb to between 2014 and 2017). The library relied on 5' RACE. Sequencer: Illumina HiSeq 2500. A second PCR of about 7 to 12 cycles was performed with a sample-barcoded 5' primer and a J-beta primer mix. TCRdb trimmed the raw reads at Q25, called clones with MiXCR and kept productive beta chains. Rows matching on CDR3 protein sequence are summarized as one entry with the most common DNA and genes. This sample has hundreds of thousands of distinct CDR3 sequences in its table, and 52% of those were observed once. The leading ten clones occupy approximately 13% of the sample. Sequences were obtained from blood. Source of these receptors: a woman of 80 years or more in good health.

V gene TRBV5-1 combines with J gene TRBJ2-1; D may be TRBD2 (6 bases). This CDR3 contains 15 residues. The V end lost 0 bases, the J end lost 4 bases, and 11 bases lay between the germline ends. CDR1 is SGHRS and CDR2 is YFSETQ in the germline V gene. CDR3 residues: CASSLDTEGYNEQFF. In DNA, the CDR3 is TGCGCCAGCAGCTTGGACACGGAGGGATACAATGAGCAGTTCTTC.

Comments on this clonotype: This may be a read error: a much more frequent sequence differs by one nucleotide. The V and J genes are TRBV5-1 and TRBJ2-2; 7 bases line up with TRBD2. This CDR3 contains 15 residues. Germline loops: CDR1 SGHRS, CDR2 YFSETQ. The ends lost 3 bases at V and 2 bases at J; junction bases unmatched: 4. This CDR3 reads CASSWEGANTGELFF. The CDR3 DNA is TGCGCCAGCAGCTGGGAGGGAGCCAACACCGGGGAGCTGTTTTTT.

The table lists this clonotype with a few counts. The rearrangement links TRBV28 to TRBJ2-5, with D tentatively TRBD1 (6 bases). The CDR3 has 15 residues. CDR1 is MDHEN and CDR2 is SYDVKM in the germline V gene. V was trimmed by 5 bases and J by 2 bases, leaving 15 bases between them. Here the CDR3 reads CASSLPLTGQETQYF. CDR3 nucleotide sequence: TGTGCCAGCAGTCTCCCTCTGACAGGTCAAGAGACCCAGTACTTC.

This clonotype turned up a few times. The rearrangement joins TRBV7-3 to TRBJ2-2, with D tentatively TRBD2 (5 bases). The V and J ends lost 0 bases and 2 bases respectively, with 13 bases between them. This CDR3 comprises 17 residues. Germline assignment: CDR1 SGHTA and CDR2 FQGTGA. Written as DNA, the CDR3 is TGTGCCAGCAGCTTAACCTCGGGGTCCGCTAACACCGGGGAGCTGTTTTTT. Amino acid sequence: CASSLTSGSANTGELFF. The full variable domain, rest sourced from reference TRBV7-3 and TRBJ2-2, is GAGVSQTPSNKVTEKGKYVELRCDPISGHTALYWYRQSLGQGPEFLIYFQGTGAADDSGLPNDRFFAVRPEGSVSTLKIQRTERGDSAVYLCASSLTSGSANTGELFFGEGSRLTVL.

A note on this clonotype: The junction departs from germline at one end; a sequencing error may be responsible. The chain uses TRBV3-1 and TRBJ2-7; D may be TRBD1 or TRBD2 (5 bases each). The CDR3 is 14 residues long. Germline CDR1 is LGHDT and CDR2 is YNNKEL (reference sequence). The CDR3 spells CASSQGVLTYGQYF. CDR3 nucleotides: TGTGCCAGCAGCCAGGGGGTCTTAACCTACGGGCAGTACTTC.

The chain recombines TRBV6-1 with TRBJ2-3; D tentatively fits TRBD1 or TRBD2 (7 bases each). This CDR3 has 13 residues. Germline CDR1 and CDR2: MNHNS and SASEGT. Trimming stripped 11 bases from V and 2 bases from J, with 14 bases between. This CDR3 reads CAEGGGDTDTQYF. For the CDR3, the DNA is TGTGCCGAGGGAGGGGGCGACACAGATACGCAGTATTTT.

The chain has TRBV20-1 and TRBJ2-4; either TRBD1 or TRBD2 may supply D (5 bases each). The CDR3 spans 13 residues. The ends were cut back, 6 bases at V and 8 bases at J, with 17 bases in the middle. Germline CDR1 and CDR2: DFQATT and SNEGSKA (reference sequence). CDR3 protein: CSATHRRQDIQYF. The CDR3 DNA reads as TGCAGTGCAACCCACAGGAGGCAAGACATTCAGTACTTC.

This clonotype has a handful of counts. The genes are TRBV2 and TRBJ2-3; D may be TRBD1 or TRBD2 (6 bases each). V dropped 8 bases and J dropped 6 bases, with 21 bases sitting between them. The length of the CDR3 is 15 residues. Germline V gives CDR1 SNHLY, CDR2 FYNNEI. The CDR3 DNA sequence: TGTGCCAGCGGAGAAAGGGGGGTCCTTTACGATACGCAGTATTTT. Translating it yields CASGERGVLYDTQYF. Drawing the rest from reference TRBV2 and TRBJ2-3, the complete variable domain is EPEVTQTPSHQVTQMGQEVILRCVPISNHLYFYWYRQILGQKVEFLVSFYNNEISEKSEIFDDQFSVERPDGSNFTLKIRSTKLEDSAMYFCASGERGVLYDTQYFGPGTRLTVL.

The chain links TRBV7-8 to TRBJ2-3; 10 positions match TRBD2. Germline V gene sequence: CDR1 SGHVS, CDR2 FQNEAQ. V dropped 5 bases and J dropped 6; count of bases not matched to a gene: 8. The CDR3 extends over 15 amino acids. The CDR3 DNA sequence: TGTGCCAGCAGCCAGCTAGCGGGAGTCGCCGATACGCAGTATTTT. It is translated as CASSQLAGVADTQYF. Supplemented by reference TRBV7-8 and TRBJ2-3, the full variable domain reads GAGVSQSPRYKVAKRGQDVALRCDPISGHVSLFWYQQALGQGPEFLTYFQNEAQLDKSGLPSDRFFAERPEGSVSTLKIQRTQQEDSAVYLCASSQLAGVADTQYFGPGTRLTVL.

This clonotype was counted only a few times. The DNA for the CDR3 is TGTGCCAGCTCACCGACAGATTTGACTAGCGGGAGAAGGGTAACCCAGTACTTC. Protein: CASSPTDLTSGRRVTQYF. The chain joins TRBV18 to TRBJ2-4, with 12 bases fitting TRBD2. The junction had 19 bases not matched to a gene; V was cut back by 3 bases and J by 13 bases. This CDR3 region has 18 residues. CDR1 and CDR2 from the germline V gene are KGHSH and LQKENI.